This TCR beta chain was found in a study of shared clonotypes between healthy human individuals. Overall study context: Three plates were used per donor for CD4 naive, three for CD4 memory, two for CD8 naive and one for CD8 memory.

Partitioning of CD4+ cells yielded a CD45RA+ naive subset and a CD45RA-negative memory subset. V was shortened by 0 bases and J by 4 bases, with 13 bases between the two germline ends. The CDR3 contains 15 residues. Germline loops: CDR1 MNHEY, CDR2 SVGAGI. Worth noting for this clone: Its target is unknown.

The method was immunoSEQ multiplex PCR; TCRdb's version includes in-frame clones alone and lacks a portion of them. The repertoire includes some 2.4 million clones, 80% to 95% of them detected once, and 0.36% sits in the top ten. Overall study results and limits: Limitation of the genetic and exposure-history diversity represented came from the few donors. Naive CD4 clonotypes overlapped across a few donors at 4.5% to 5.5%.

Sequenced material: naive CD4+ T cells from PBMCs. Documented subset: CD45RA+ positively selected. The TCR originated in a man between 18 and 35 years old in good health. Some clones in this sample may be carry-over from other donors' samples. The chain joins TRBV6-5 to TRBJ2-7, with D perhaps matching TRBD2 (6 bases). CDR3 DNA sequence: TGTGCCAGCAGTTACTCGAAGCGGCTAGCGTACGAGCAGTACTTC. Protein: CASSYSKRLAYEQYF.